The 18 T cell receptor beta chains below all came from one sample that was sequenced in a study of neurological immune-mediated disorders. TCRdb fed the 5' RACE reads into MiXCR, producing one record per CDR3 protein. This table holds tens of thousands of distinct CDR3 sequences, over 15% found once. Source material: PBMCs. These receptors were obtained from a woman between 40 and 50 years old in good health.

This clonotype has a count of ten or more. The V gene is TRBV5-1, the J gene TRBJ2-2; D unclear. The V gene's germline CDR1 is SGHRS and CDR2 YFSETQ. Trimming cost V 0 bases and J 0 bases, with 6 bases left between them. This CDR3 comprises 15 residues. Written as DNA, the CDR3 is TGCGCCAGCAGCTTGGCTGGTACGAACACCGGGGAGCTGTTTTTT. Translating gives CASSLAGTNTGELFF. Full variable domain (missing parts from reference TRBV5-1 and TRBJ2-2): KAGVTQTPRYLIKTRGQQVTLSCSPISGHRSVSWYQQTPGQGLQFLFEYFSETQRNKGNFPGRFSGRQFSNSRSEMNVSTLELGDSALYLCASSLAGTNTGELFFGEGSRLTVL.

In its sample, this clonotype was seen many times. The gene calls are TRBV15 and TRBJ1-2; 7 bases are shared with TRBD1. The CDR3 contains 14 residues. CDR1 and CDR2 (germline): LNHNV, YYDKDF (reference sequence). V shed 4 bases, J shed 2 bases, and the junction held 4 bases outside the gene matches. The CDR3 region has the DNA TGTGCCACCAGCACTAGGACAGGAAACTATGGCTACACCTTC. Amino acid sequence: CATSTRTGNYGYTF.

Many counts were recorded for this clonotype. This chain joins TRBV7-2 and TRBJ2-5; D is uncertain. This CDR3 comprises 13 residues. In germline, CDR1 is SGHTA, CDR2 FQGNSA. Trimming removed 3 bases at V and 1 base at J, with 6 bases between. The CDR3 DNA sequence: TGTGCCAGCAGCTTTTACAGCCAAGAGACCCAGTACTTC. The encoded protein is CASSFYSQETQYF.

This clonotype has ten or more counts. The chain links TRBV12-3 or TRBV12-4 to TRBJ1-2; weak D call: TRBD1 (5 bases). With 7 bases removed from V and 1 base from J, the gap between germline ends came to 13 bases. This CDR3 spans 14 amino acids. CDR3 sequence reads: CASNWGGSNYGYTF. The CDR3 region has the DNA TGTGCCAGCAATTGGGGGGGGAGTAACTATGGCTACACCTTC.

This clonotype was detected many times. The rearrangement links TRBV3-1 to TRBJ2-1, with 7 bases identical to TRBD1. Germline-derived CDR1 and CDR2 are LGHDT and YNNKEL (reference sequence). Germline trimming cut 4 bases from V and 8 bases from J; bases unmatched to any gene: 11. The CDR3 has 15 residues. The CDR3 region is CASSPRDRRRYEQFF. Here the CDR3 DNA reads TGTGCCAGCAGCCCCCGGGACAGACGCCGGTATGAGCAGTTCTTC.

The chain combines TRBV9 with TRBJ2-5; D might be TRBD1 (5 bases). This CDR3 is 12 amino acids long. Germline lookup yields CDR1 SGDLS and CDR2 YYNGEE. Trimming took 3 bases from V and 5 from J, leaving 8 bases between them. CDR3 protein: CASSAGLETQYF. In nucleotides, the CDR3 is TGTGCCAGCAGCGCAGGGTTGGAGACCCAGTACTTC.

This clonotype was detected ten times or more. The chain links TRBV20-1 to TRBJ2-5; 9 positions match TRBD2. CDR3 length: 13 amino acids. Germline assignment: CDR1 DFQATT and CDR2 SNEGSKA (reference sequence). With 6 bases clipped from V and 5 bases from J, the junction kept 7 bases outside the gene matches. DNA for the CDR3: TGCAGTGCAAGGACTAGCGTCGGTGAGACCCAGTACTTC. This codes for CSARTSVGETQYF.

The rearrangement links TRBV5-5 to TRBJ1-1, with 7 bases aligning to TRBD1. Germline loops: CDR1 SGHKS, CDR2 YYEKEE (reference sequence). The CDR3 is 16 amino acids. The J segment lost 6 bases and the V segment lost 4 bases, leaving 15 bases of the junction unmatched. CDR3 coding DNA: TGTGCCAGCAGCACCGACAGGGTTCTAACCGAACCTGAAGCTTTCTTT. It specifies CASSTDRVLTEPEAFF.

This clonotype was counted ten times or more. V gene TRBV7-2 combines with J gene TRBJ1-3, with no clear D. This CDR3 has 15 amino acids. CDR1 is SGHTA, CDR2 FQGNSA, per germline. The V end was cut by 3 bases, the J end by 8 bases, with 17 bases between. CDR3: CASSLGMPTVDTIYF. The CDR3 DNA reads as TGTGCCAGCAGCTTGGGAATGCCTACTGTCGACACCATATATTTT.

Regarding this clonotype: A read error may account for a junction end that differs from germline. The rearrangement joins TRBV13 to TRBJ2-3; 13 bases agree with TRBD2. Germline CDR1 is PRHDT and CDR2 is FYEKMQ (reference sequence). The CDR3 consists of 21 residues. The CDR3 DNA sequence: TGTGCCAGCAACTTAGGTCAATGGGGTACTAGCGGGGGGGCCCTGGCAGATACGCAGTATTTT. It encodes CASNLGQWGTSGGALADTQYF.

This clonotype came up many times. This chain connects TRBV5-1 to TRBJ1-5; TRBD1 matches at 7 bases. The CDR3 extends over 15 amino acids. J lost 5 bases, V lost 5 bases, and 10 bases had no gene match. CDR1 is SGHRS and CDR2 is YFSETQ in the germline V gene. The CDR3 DNA reads TGCGCCAGCAGGCCTCTCCCGGGACAGTATCAGCCCCAGCATTTT. This gives the protein CASRPLPGQYQPQHF.

This clonotype has ten or more counts. A much bigger clone sits one base away, suggesting this may be a read error. J is TRBJ2-3 and V is TRBV12-3 or TRBV12-4; D is undetermined. The CDR3 is 13 residues long. The CDR3 nucleotides are TGTGCCAGCAGTTTAGTCACGGATGATACGCACTATTTT. This gives the protein CASSLVTDDTHYF.

There are many counts of this clonotype. This chain links TRBV5-1 with TRBJ2-3, with 12 bases fitting TRBD1. CDR1 and CDR2 (germline): SGHRS, YFSETQ. V lost 6 bases and J lost 6; bases outside the gene matches: 8. CDR3 size: 15 residues. CDR3 nucleotides: TGCGCCAGCACCGACCGGGACAGGGGGCTGGATACGCAGTATTTT. Translation gives CASTDRDRGLDTQYF.

This clonotype was found many times. This chain joins TRBV20-1 and TRBJ1-1; TRBD1 agrees at 10 bases. Germline CDR1 DFQATT, CDR2 SNEGSKA (reference sequence). The CDR3 is 14 amino acids. The ends lost 6 bases at V and 10 bases at J; junction bases unmatched: 14. For the CDR3, the DNA is TGCAGTGCCCGTGGACAGGGAGGGACAGGGGCAGCTTTCTTT. Protein: CSARGQGGTGAAFF.

This clonotype was seen many times. This chain uses TRBV12-5 with TRBJ2-1; the D is unclear. This CDR3 contains 12 residues. Deletions cut 7 bases from V and 7 bases from J, with 11 bases between. CDR1 is LGHNT and CDR2 is FRNRAP in the germline V gene. The DNA for the CDR3 is TGTGCTAGTGAAGGTTGGGAAAATGAGCAGTTCTTC. Its translation is CASEGWENEQFF. The full variable domain, in which reference TRBV12-5 and TRBJ2-1 provide the parts outside the CDR3, is DARVTQTPRHKVTEMGQEVTMRCQPILGHNTVFWYRQTMMQGLELLAYFRNRAPLDDSGMPKDRFSAEMPDATLATLKIQPSEPRDSAVYFCASEGWENEQFFGPGTRLTVL.

This clonotype was seen repeatedly, ten times or more. V and J are TRBV5-1 and TRBJ2-5; D is perhaps TRBD1 (5 bases). The V gene's germline CDR1 is SGHRS and CDR2 YFSETQ. This CDR3 is 13 amino acids long. V was pared by 4 bases and J by 7 bases, with 14 bases between. CDR3 nucleotide sequence: TGCGCCAGCAGCACCCCGACAGAGGCGACCCAGTACTTC. It yields the protein CASSTPTEATQYF.

This chain connects TRBV7-8 to TRBJ2-3; unclear D gene. Trimming stripped 1 base from V and 10 bases from J, with 15 bases between. The CDR3 is 14 amino acids. CDR1 and CDR2 from the germline V gene are SGHVS and FQNEAQ. The chain's CDR3 is CASSLGGTHLSQYF. The CDR3 region has the DNA TGTGCCAGCAGCTTAGGTGGCACTCACCTTTCGCAGTATTTT.

This clonotype was detected many times. This chain joins TRBV12-3 or TRBV12-4 and TRBJ2-2; 7 bases match TRBD2. Germline trimming cut 7 bases from V and 7 bases from J; bases unmatched to any gene: 6. This CDR3 region has 13 residues. Here the CDR3 reads CASTISGDGELFF. In DNA, the CDR3 is TGTGCCAGCACCATAAGCGGGGACGGGGAGCTGTTTTTT.